The 21 T cell receptor beta chains in this list originate from one sample, sequenced in a study of cytomegalovirus exposure and HLA in healthy donors (dated by TCRdb to about 2017). Library construction relied on the immunoSEQ multiplex PCR assay. For the multiplex PCR, a mixture combining 60 forward primers for TCR Vbeta segments and 13 reverse primers for TCR Jbeta segments was used. As stored in TCRdb, this immuneACCESS dataset retains in-frame rearrangements with V and J assigned. A fraction of the clones does not appear; measured against another copy, unresolved V genes explain less than half of the discrepancy, and the remainder lacks a known reason. A total of 90,000 to 120,000 clones appear in this sample, approximately 80% of them only once. The ten largest account for roughly 3.9% of the sample. Sequenced input: PBMCs. These receptors were collected from a male donor in good health and CMV-seronegative.

The genes are TRBV18 and TRBJ1-3, with D possibly matching TRBD1 (6 bases). Germline lookup yields CDR1 KGHSH and CDR2 LQKENI. The CDR3 consists of 15 residues. V was cut by 3 bases and J by 0 bases, with 9 bases left in between. The CDR3 coding sequence is TGTGCCAGCTCACCTAGCAGGGGCTCTGGAAACACCATATATTTT. The encoded protein is CASSPSRGSGNTIYF.

The chain employs TRBV4-1 and TRBJ2-7; the match to TRBD1 covers 7 bases. J gave up 4 bases and V 5 bases, and 5 bases lay outside the gene matches. Germline CDR1 and CDR2: MGHRA and YSYEKL. The CDR3 consists of 13 residues. CDR3 sequence (DNA): TGCGCCAGCAGCGTTTCGGACAGGTACGAGCAGTACTTC. Its translation: CASSVSDRYEQYF.

The rearrangement links TRBV23-1 to TRBJ2-7; D is uncertain. TRBV23-1 is placed among ORFs of uncertain function. This CDR3 has 14 amino acids. V lost 0 bases to trimming and J lost 1 base, with 7 bases between them. This chain's CDR3 is CASSQSGRSYEQYF. DNA for the CDR3: TGCGCCAGCAGTCAATCGGGCAGATCCTACGAGCAGTACTTC.

The gene calls are TRBV6-5 and TRBJ2-7; TRBD1 agrees at 8 bases. Unmatched junction bases numbered 8, after V lost 5 bases and J lost 2 bases. CDR1 MNHEY and CDR2 SVGAGI come from the germline V gene. The CDR3 sequence is 15 residues long. In nucleotides, the CDR3 is TGTGCCAGCAGTGGCGACAGGGGATTCACCTACGAGCAGTACTTC. Translation gives CASSGDRGFTYEQYF.

This chain connects TRBV6-1 to TRBJ2-5, with 10 bases that match TRBD2. This CDR3 contains 16 residues. Germline CDR1 MNHNS, CDR2 SASEGT. The V gene end was trimmed by 4 bases and the J gene end by 2 bases; junction bases not matched to a gene: 7. The CDR3: CASSAPTSGLQETQYF. CDR3 DNA: TGTGCCAGCAGTGCCCCGACTAGCGGGTTACAAGAGACCCAGTACTTC.

The chain uses TRBV30 and TRBJ1-6; D is possibly TRBD1 (5 bases). CDR3 length: 15 residues. V gave up 3 bases and J gave up 7 bases, with 16 bases separating them. The germline V gene has CDR1 GTSNPN and CDR2 SVGIG (reference sequence). This CDR3 reads CAWRETEVGNSPLHF. CDR3 DNA: TGTGCCTGGAGGGAGACAGAGGTTGGAAATTCACCCCTCCACTTT.

The chain has TRBV5-4 and TRBJ2-1, with 11 positions matching TRBD2. Trimming took 5 bases from V and 5 from J; bases not matched to a gene: 6. This CDR3 region has 15 residues. Germline V lookup: CDR1 SGHNT, CDR2 YYREEE (reference sequence). The CDR3 region is CASRLAGGPHNEQFF. As DNA, the CDR3 is TGTGCCAGCAGGTTAGCGGGAGGGCCGCACAATGAGCAGTTCTTC. Filled out from reference TRBV5-4 and TRBJ2-1, the complete variable domain reads ETGVTQSPTHLIKTRGQQVTLRCSSQSGHNTVSWYQQALGQGPQFIFQYYREEENGRGNFPPRFSGLQFPNYSSELNVNALELDDSALYLCASRLAGGPHNEQFFGPGTRLTVL.

This clone appeared a few times. This chain uses TRBV7-9 with TRBJ2-7; D unresolved. This CDR3 region has 13 residues. CDR1 SEHNR and CDR2 FQNEAQ come from the germline V gene (reference sequence). With 3 bases removed from V and 4 bases from J, the gap between germline ends came to 10 bases. CDR3 sequence reads: CASSLSTVYEQYF. The CDR3 bases are TGTGCCAGCAGCTTGTCTACAGTGTACGAGCAGTACTTC.

The gene calls are TRBV27 and TRBJ2-7; tentative D call: TRBD2 (6 bases). CDR1 and CDR2 from the germline V gene are MNHEY and SMNVEV (reference sequence). V lost 6 bases to trimming and J lost 4 bases, with 16 bases between them. The CDR3 sequence is 14 residues long. For the CDR3, the DNA is TGTGCCAGCAGCCAACTGGGACTTCGATACGAGCAGTACTTC. Protein: CASSQLGLRYEQYF.

The chain has TRBV7-3 and TRBJ2-2, with TRBD1 matching over 7 bases. CDR3 length: 15 residues. Per germline, CDR1 SGHTA and CDR2 FQGTGA. V was pared by 5 bases and J by 6 bases, with 9 bases of the junction left unmatched. As DNA, the CDR3 is TGTGCCAGCAGCCTCACACTTACAGGGGCCGGGGAGCTGTTTTTT. Translating it yields CASSLTLTGAGELFF. The variable domain in full, with the rest retrieved from reference TRBV7-3 and TRBJ2-2, is GAGVSQTPSNKVTEKGKYVELRCDPISGHTALYWYRQSLGQGPEFLIYFQGTGAADDSGLPNDRFFAVRPEGSVSTLKIQRTERGDSAVYLCASSLTLTGAGELFFGEGSRLTVL.

DNA of the CDR3: TGTGCCAGCAGTTCACAGGGCGGCGGCGGGGAGCTGTTTTTT. Translating gives CASSSQGGGGELFF. The V gene is TRBV28, the J gene TRBJ2-2; D is perhaps TRBD1 (6 bases). Per the germline V gene, CDR1 is MDHEN and CDR2 is SYDVKM. This CDR3 is 14 amino acids long. V dropped 4 bases and J dropped 7 bases, with 13 bases sitting between them. The full variable domain, in which reference TRBV28 and TRBJ2-2 provide the parts outside the CDR3, is DVKVTQSSRYLVKRTGEKVFLECVQDMDHENMFWYRQDPGLGLRLIYFSYDVKMKEKGDIPEGYSVSREKKERFSLILESASTNQTSMYLCASSSQGGGGELFFGEGSRLTVL.

The chain has TRBV14 and TRBJ1-6; 9 bases are shared with TRBD1. This CDR3 is 15 amino acids long. In germline, CDR1 is SGHDN, CDR2 FVKESK. Trimming removed 4 bases from V and 7 bases from J; junction bases left unmatched: 5. Written as DNA, the CDR3 is TGTGCCAGCAGCCCCGGGACAGGGTCCAATTCACCCCTCCACTTT. This sequence encodes CASSPGTGSNSPLHF.

This clone was counted only a few times. The CDR3 is CSATDGGQPQHF. The CDR3 DNA reads TGCAGCGCTACGGACGGGGGGCAGCCCCAGCATTTT. V is TRBV29-1 and J is TRBJ1-5, with D perhaps TRBD1 (5 bases). Germline V gives CDR1 SQVTM, CDR2 ANQGSEA. CDR3 length equals 12 residues. Trimming cost V 7 bases and J 7 bases, with 14 bases left between them.

A remark on this clone: The junction departs from germline at one end; a sequencing error may be responsible. CDR3 in DNA: TGTGCCATCAGCCAGCGGGAGGGGGTATCCGGGGAGCTGTTTTTT. It translates to CAISQREGVSGELFF. V gene TRBV13 combines with J gene TRBJ2-2; 10 bases line up with TRBD2. The CDR3 loop spans 15 amino acids. From germline, CDR1 is PRHDT and CDR2 FYEKMQ (reference sequence).

The V gene is TRBV28, the J gene TRBJ2-7; D unclear. Deletions cut 1 base from V and 3 bases from J, with 4 bases between. Germline V gene lookup returns CDR1 MDHEN and CDR2 SYDVKM. This CDR3 contains 12 residues. The CDR3 DNA sequence: TGTGCCAGCAGTTTATTCCACTACGAGCAGTACTTC. Its translation: CASSLFHYEQYF.

The chain recombines TRBV27 with TRBJ2-7; D unresolved. Trimming pared 6 bases from V and 7 bases from J, leaving 10 bases between. The CDR3 extends over 11 amino acids. Germline-derived CDR1 and CDR2 are MNHEY and SMNVEV (reference sequence). The CDR3 DNA sequence: TGTGCCAGCAGATCTACGGTGGAGCAGTACTTC. It specifies CASRSTVEQYF.

The chain uses TRBV29-1 and TRBJ1-1, with D unclear. In germline, CDR1 is SQVTM, CDR2 ANQGSEA. V lost 0 bases and J 1 base, leaving 12 bases between the germline ends. This CDR3 comprises 15 residues. The DNA of the CDR3 is TGCAGCGTTGAAGATCGCGGCAGAAAGAACACTGAAGCTTTCTTT. It yields the protein CSVEDRGRKNTEAFF.

The rearrangement joins TRBV14 to TRBJ2-1; tentatively, D is TRBD2 (6 bases). V was trimmed by 4 bases and J by 4 bases, leaving 8 bases between them. This CDR3 has 13 residues. Germline V gene sequence: CDR1 SGHDN, CDR2 FVKESK. CDR3: CASSRAGYNEQFF. The CDR3 nucleotides read TGTGCCAGCAGCCGGGCGGGGTACAATGAGCAGTTCTTC.

The rearrangement uses TRBV18 and TRBJ2-7; TRBD1 agrees at 8 bases. This CDR3 has 15 amino acids. CDR1 KGHSH and CDR2 LQKENI come from the germline V gene. V dropped 4 bases and J dropped 5; count of bases not matched to a gene: 10. CDR3 nucleotides: TGTGCCAGCTCACTCGGGGACAGGTTGATCCACGAGCAGTACTTC. Its protein product is CASSLGDRLIHEQYF.

The CDR3 region is CASRIAGGSTGELFF. As DNA, the CDR3 is TGTGCCAGCAGAATAGCGGGAGGAAGCACCGGGGAGCTGTTTTTT. The chain has TRBV6-5 and TRBJ2-2; 10 bases fit TRBD2. V lost 6 bases and J lost 4; bases outside the gene matches: 5. CDR3 size: 15 residues. Germline CDR1 MNHEY, CDR2 SVGAGI.

The rearrangement links TRBV27 to TRBJ1-1; TRBD1 is a possible D gene (5 bases). Germline loops: CDR1 MNHEY, CDR2 SMNVEV (reference sequence). This CDR3 comprises 11 residues. V lost 8 bases to trimming and J lost 13 bases, with 17 bases between them. CDR3 amino acids: CASRGGVGDFF. The CDR3 nucleotides read TGTGCCAGCCGGGGCGGGGTAGGGGATTTCTTT.